These 22 T cell receptor beta chains were sequenced from one sample in a study of control samples from healthy donors and cancer patients. The assay was immunoSEQ multiplex PCR, and TCRdb's table has in-frame clones only and misses some. The table shows some 250,000 clones, with roughly 80% occurring only once. What was sequenced was PBMCs. Every receptor here comes from a woman aged 60-75 years with lung cancer.

This chain joins TRBV20-1 and TRBJ1-1; 9 nucleotides line up with TRBD1. The CDR3 sequence is 13 residues long. Per germline, CDR1 DFQATT and CDR2 SNEGSKA (reference sequence). V shed 3 bases and J 6 bases; nucleotides not matched to a gene: 5. In nucleotides, the CDR3 is TGCAGTGCTAGTAAACAGGGGGCCGCTGAAGCTTTCTTT. Its protein is CSASKQGAAEAFF.

The chain couples TRBV24-1 to TRBJ2-5; D unresolved. The CDR3 extends over 14 amino acids. Germline V lookup: CDR1 KGHDR, CDR2 SFDVKD. Trimming removed 2 bases from V and 5 bases from J, with 11 bases in between. The CDR3, as DNA: TGTGCCACCAGTGATTCCGCAATCGTTGAGACCCAGTACTTC. Residues: CATSDSAIVETQYF.

The chain recombines TRBV28 with TRBJ1-1; the D gene is possibly TRBD1 (6 bases). Germline V CDR1 and CDR2: MDHEN, SYDVKM. V was clipped by 2 bases and J by 5 bases, with 9 bases between them. The CDR3 consists of 13 residues. The CDR3 region is CASSLPQGTEAFF. The CDR3 DNA reads as TGTGCCAGCAGTTTACCTCAGGGGACTGAAGCTTTCTTT.

CDR3 in DNA: TGTGCCAGCAGCAGCCCCCGGACAGGGGGCTACGAGCAGTACTTC. Protein sequence: CASSSPRTGGYEQYF. V is TRBV13 and J is TRBJ2-7, with 10 bases identical to TRBD1. The V segment lost 5 bases and the J segment 3 bases; nucleotides outside the gene matches: 7. This CDR3 is built from 15 residues. Germline CDR1 reads PRHDT; CDR2 reads FYEKMQ (reference sequence). Full variable domain (outside the CDR3, taken from reference TRBV13 and TRBJ2-7): AAGVIQSPRHLIKEKRETATLKCYPIPRHDTVYWYQQGPGQDPQFLISFYEKMQSDKGSIPDRFSAQQFSDYHSELNMSSLELGDSALYFCASSSPRTGGYEQYFGPGTRLTVT.

The rearrangement uses TRBV6-5 and TRBJ1-1; no clear D. With 10 bases removed from V and 4 bases from J, the gap between germline ends came to 16 bases. CDR3 length: 13 amino acids. Germline-derived CDR1 and CDR2 are MNHEY and SVGAGI. DNA for the CDR3: TGTGCCATTAGATATTCGGTCGGCACTGAAGCTTTCTTT. Encoded protein: CAIRYSVGTEAFF.

The genes are TRBV14 and TRBJ1-2; tentative D call: TRBD1 (5 bases). Trimming cost V 3 bases and J 3 bases, with 8 bases left between them. Per germline, CDR1 SGHDN and CDR2 FVKESK. The CDR3 runs 13 residues. CDR3 in DNA: TGTGCCAGCAGCCAGGGGGACCACTATGGCTACACCTTC. It codes for CASSQGDHYGYTF. Combining the CDR3 with reference TRBV14 and TRBJ1-2 gives the whole variable domain EAGVTQFPSHSVIEKGQTVTLRCDPISGHDNLYWYRRVMGKEIKFLLHFVKESKQDESGMPNNRFLAERTGGTYSTLKVQPAELEDSGVYFCASSQGDHYGYTFGSGTRLTVV.

V and J are TRBV10-3 and TRBJ1-3; D is undetermined. CDR1 and CDR2 (germline): ENHRY, SYGVKD. V shed 3 bases and J shed 0 bases, with 3 bases lying between them. The CDR3 is made up of 13 amino acids. CDR3 DNA sequence: TGTGCCATCAGTGATCCCTCTGGAAACACCATATATTTT. This gives the protein CAISDPSGNTIYF.

This chain links TRBV20-1 with TRBJ2-2; D possibly matches TRBD1 or TRBD2 (5 bases each). The CDR3 runs to 15 residues. From germline, CDR1 is DFQATT and CDR2 SNEGSKA (reference sequence). Trimming pared 3 bases from V and 4 bases from J, leaving 15 bases between. The DNA of the CDR3 is TGCAGTGCTAGTCAACCGGGGCCCTCCACCGGGGAGCTGTTTTTT. Its translation is CSASQPGPSTGELFF.

Only one count was recorded for this clone. V usage is TRBV18 and J usage is TRBJ1-3; D ambiguous. This CDR3 has 12 amino acids. The V gene's germline CDR1 is KGHSH and CDR2 LQKENI. Deletions cut 3 bases from V and 4 bases from J, with 4 bases between. For the CDR3, the DNA is TGTGCCAGCTCACCGGGGGGAAACACCATATATTTT. Its protein is CASSPGGNTIYF.

On this clone: This same CDR3 is encoded by further DNA sequences in the sample. V and J are TRBV28 and TRBJ2-2; unclear D gene. The CDR3 is made up of 12 amino acids. Germline CDR1 is MDHEN and CDR2 is SYDVKM. V lost 7 bases, J lost 1 base, and 4 bases lay in between. CDR3 DNA: TGTGCCAGCAATAGGAACACCGGGGAGCTGTTTTTT. This sequence encodes CASNRNTGELFF.

The chain is built from TRBV25-1 and TRBJ2-7; D tentatively fits TRBD1 or TRBD2 (5 bases each). This CDR3 is built from 13 residues. CDR1 is MGHDK, CDR2 SYGVNS, per germline. The germline V and J ends were trimmed by 4 bases and 2 bases, with 9 bases remaining between them. CDR3 sequence (DNA): TGTGCCAGCAGTGGAGGGGCCGCCTACGAGCAGTACTTC. Protein product: CASSGGAAYEQYF.

CDR3 sequence (DNA): TGTGCCAGCAGTGTAGACCAGAACGGGGAGCTGTTTTTT. Its protein is CASSVDQNGELFF. The V and J genes are TRBV2 and TRBJ2-2; D ambiguous. V gave up 4 bases and J gave up 7 bases, with 10 bases separating them. CDR1 SNHLY and CDR2 FYNNEI come from the germline V gene. This CDR3 spans 13 amino acids.

This clone was recorded only once. This chain uses TRBV6-2 or TRBV6-3 with TRBJ2-7, with 7 nucleotides matching TRBD1. Germline loops: CDR1 MNHEY, CDR2 SVGEGT. The CDR3 has 15 amino acids. V lost 6 bases to trimming and J lost 2 bases; unmatched junction nucleotides: 10. The CDR3 bases are TGTGCCAGCAGGTACCGGGACAGCGACACCTACGAGCAGTACTTC. This sequence encodes CASRYRDSDTYEQYF.

The chain has TRBV2 and TRBJ1-5; D is perhaps TRBD1 (5 bases). The ends were cut back, 4 bases at V and 7 bases at J, with 14 bases in the middle. CDR3 length: 14 residues. Germline V gene sequence: CDR1 SNHLY, CDR2 FYNNEI. CDR3 sequence: CASSALGGEQPQHF. CDR3 DNA: TGTGCCAGCAGTGCCCTGGGGGGTGAACAGCCCCAGCATTTT.

The CDR3 reads CASSPGGLLSSNQPQHF. The CDR3, as DNA: TGTGCCAGCAGTCCGGGCGGGCTGCTATCTAGCAATCAGCCCCAGCATTTT. The chain uses TRBV28 and TRBJ1-5; D uncertain. CDR1 MDHEN and CDR2 SYDVKM come from the germline V gene. The CDR3 consists of 17 residues. Trimming took 5 bases from V and 0 from J, leaving 17 bases between them.

The chain recombines TRBV5-1 with TRBJ2-3; 9 bases match TRBD1. The ends lost 4 bases at V and 5 bases at J; junction bases unmatched: 5. The germline V gene encodes CDR1 SGHRS and CDR2 YFSETQ. The CDR3 spans 14 residues. The CDR3 DNA is TGCGCCAGCAGCGGACAGGGGCAAGGAGATACGCAGTATTTT. Translated, it gives CASSGQGQGDTQYF.

The chain links TRBV2 to TRBJ2-7; tentative D call: TRBD1 (6 bases). The CDR3 contains 16 residues. V was shortened by 4 bases and J by 2 bases, with 18 bases between the two germline ends. Per the germline V gene, CDR1 is SNHLY and CDR2 is FYNNEI. CDR3 sequence (DNA): TGTGCCAGCAGTGGCGGTCGGTGGACAGATCCCTACGAGCAGTACTTC. It encodes CASSGGRWTDPYEQYF.

The chain uses TRBV6-5 and TRBJ2-1; 7 bases map to TRBD1. Germline V gene sequence: CDR1 MNHEY, CDR2 SVGAGI. J was trimmed by 4 bases and V by 7 bases; bases with no gene match: 10. The CDR3 is made up of 15 amino acids. The CDR3 nucleotides read TGTGCCAGCAAAGAGGGGACAGAGATTTACAATGAGCAGTTCTTC. Its protein is CASKEGTEIYNEQFF.

The gene calls are TRBV7-9 and TRBJ1-2; possible D gene TRBD1, 5 bases. This CDR3 has 14 residues. V lost 4 bases, J lost 7 bases, and 16 bases lay in between. The V gene's germline CDR1 is SEHNR and CDR2 FQNEAQ (reference sequence). CDR3 nucleotide sequence: TGTGCCAGCAGCTCCCCGGGGGGAAGTACTGGCTACACCTTC. This sequence encodes CASSSPGGSTGYTF.

The rearrangement joins TRBV30 to TRBJ1-6; D is undetermined. The V and J ends lost 2 bases and 9 bases respectively, with 14 bases between them. Per germline, CDR1 GTSNPN and CDR2 SVGIG (reference sequence). The CDR3 totals 14 residues. The CDR3 sequence: CAWSSRGFASPLHF. The DNA for the CDR3 is TGTGCCTGGAGTTCCCGGGGATTCGCTTCACCCCTCCACTTT.

This sequence joins TRBV5-1 and TRBJ1-1; 11 bases line up with TRBD1. J was trimmed by 1 base and V by 4 bases; bases with no gene match: 6. Germline V gene sequence: CDR1 SGHRS, CDR2 YFSETQ. CDR3 length: 16 residues. CDR3 loop: CASSRGTGGANTEAFF. Here the CDR3 DNA reads TGCGCCAGCAGCCGCGGGACAGGGGGTGCGAACACTGAAGCTTTCTTT.

The chain recombines TRBV2 with TRBJ1-5; D gene ambiguous. Per germline, CDR1 SNHLY and CDR2 FYNNEI. V lost 8 bases and J 7 bases, leaving 12 bases between the germline ends. The CDR3 has 12 residues. CDR3 loop: CASFGEGQPQHF. CDR3 bases: TGTGCCAGCTTCGGTGAGGGACAGCCCCAGCATTTT.